This T cell receptor (beta chain) was identified in a study of CD8 T cells in ankylosing spondylitis. Study findings and constraints: Disease-associated clones were reportedly significantly overrepresented in matched ankylosing spondylitis synovial fluid. Disease-linked clones were found to be CD8+ and relatively rare in peripheral blood.

In the case of this clonotype: Its antigen is not known.

By quantitative 5'-RACE with molecular barcodes, the TCR beta libraries were made. Using its own MiXCR run on the 5' RACE reads, TCRdb lists one record per CDR3 protein. Of approximately 110,000 distinct CDR3 sequences listed, nearly 25% were seen once; the top ten hold around an eighth. Trimming removed 6 bases at V and 0 bases at J, with 12 bases between. The CDR3 runs 13 residues. Looked up from germline, CDR1 is GTSNPN and CDR2 is SVGIG (reference sequence). Sample: synovial fluid, either unsorted or a sorted T cell fraction (not recorded which). This TCR was sampled from a male donor with ankylosing spondylitis. The chain employs TRBV30 and TRBJ2-7, with D hard to call. For the CDR3, the DNA is TGTGCCTGCTCCGGGTGGGACTCCTACGAGCAGTACTTC. This codes for CACSGWDSYEQYF.